This T cell receptor beta chain emerged from a study of T-cell memory formation after mild COVID-19. Concerning this clonotype itself: The antigen is unknown.

Notes on the study in general: Pre-infection memory contained some responding clones, which suggested that cross-reactive memory had joined. Second-wave clones reaching peak frequency on day 37 lacked confirmed SARS-CoV-2 specificity. Contracting clones from day 15 to 85 showed balanced CD4/CD8; later expanders favored CD4+.

Using its own MiXCR run on the 5' RACE reads, TCRdb lists one record per CDR3 protein. The sample carries approximately 400,000 distinct CDR3 sequences, 20% to 25% recorded once. V was pared by 1 base and J by 1 base, with 13 bases between. This CDR3 has 17 residues. Germline loops: CDR1 MGHRA, CDR2 YSYEKL. This receptor was obtained from an adult woman who had mild COVID-19 (a few samples of this study predate the infection). Cell type and time point are not known. The V gene is TRBV4-1, the J gene TRBJ2-2, with a possible D match to TRBD2 (5 bases). Sequencing was carried out using PBMCs or a T cell subset sorted from them (not recorded which). CDR3 nucleotides: TGCGCCAGCAGCCAAGCACTAGGCGGCCTGAACACCGGGGAGCTGTTTTTT. Protein sequence: CASSQALGGLNTGELFF.